Each of the 14 T cell receptor beta chains below was sequenced from the same sample in a study of cytotoxic CD8 clonotypes in ibrutinib-treated CLL. TCRdb's table, derived via immunoSEQ multiplex PCR, lists solely in-frame clones and lacks some. The top ten clones hold around 2% of a sample with roughly 160,000 clones, approximately 77% of them seen once. Sequences were derived from PBMCs, sampled after 12 months of ibrutinib treatment. Source of these receptors: a human donor with chronic lymphocytic leukemia.

The V gene is TRBV4-3, the J gene TRBJ1-1, with D possibly matching TRBD1 (6 bases). Germline V gene lookup returns CDR1 LGHNA and CDR2 YSLEER. Trimming cost V 3 bases and J 4 bases, with 12 bases left between them. This CDR3 has 14 residues. This chain's CDR3 is CASSQPGVGTEAFF. CDR3 DNA: TGCGCCAGCAGCCAGCCAGGGGTCGGCACTGAAGCTTTCTTT.

The chain is built from TRBV2 and TRBJ2-3; 9 bases align to TRBD2. The CDR3 contains 14 residues. Germline values: CDR1 SNHLY, CDR2 FYNNEI. V shed 8 bases, J shed 7 bases, and the junction held 10 bases outside the gene matches. Here the CDR3 DNA reads TGTGCCAGCTTAAGACCTAGCGGGACCAATACGCAGTATTTT. This gives the protein CASLRPSGTNTQYF.

This chain links TRBV29-1 with TRBJ2-7; tentative D call: TRBD1 (5 bases). Germline CDR1 reads SQVTM; CDR2 reads ANQGSEA. This CDR3 contains 13 residues. Trimming removed 6 bases from V and 3 bases from J, with 15 bases in between. The CDR3 loop is CSVVLTEIYEQYF. CDR3 sequence (DNA): TGCAGCGTGGTCCTGACAGAAATCTACGAGCAGTACTTC.

The rearrangement uses TRBV28 and TRBJ1-2; 9 positions match TRBD1. CDR1 and CDR2 from the germline V gene are MDHEN and SYDVKM. Trimming at V came to 3 bases and at J to 5 bases, leaving 4 bases not matched to a gene. The CDR3 consists of 14 residues. Written as DNA, the CDR3 is TGTGCCAGCAGTTTGGGGGGGACAGGGTATGGCTACACCTTC. Translated, it gives CASSLGGTGYGYTF.

The rearrangement joins TRBV2 to TRBJ1-4; no reliable D call. The V and J ends lost 3 bases and 0 bases respectively, with 11 bases between them. Germline CDR1 SNHLY, CDR2 FYNNEI. CDR3 length: 16 residues. For the CDR3, the DNA is TGTGCCAGCAGTGAGAGGCAGGTCGCAACTAATGAAAAACTGTTTTTT. This codes for CASSERQVATNEKLFF.

The chain is built from TRBV5-1 and TRBJ2-6, with D possibly TRBD1 on 7 matching bases. With 5 bases removed from V and 0 bases from J, the gap between germline ends came to 12 bases. The CDR3 spans 16 residues. CDR1 and CDR2 from the germline V gene are SGHRS and YFSETQ. The CDR3 DNA sequence: TGCGCCAGCAGGCGGGACAGAAACTCTGGGGCCAACGTCCTGACTTTC. The encoded protein is CASRRDRNSGANVLTF. The entire variable domain, with the rest obtained from reference TRBV5-1 and TRBJ2-6, is as follows: KAGVTQTPRYLIKTRGQQVTLSCSPISGHRSVSWYQQTPGQGLQFLFEYFSETQRNKGNFPGRFSGRQFSNSRSEMNVSTLELGDSALYLCASRRDRNSGANVLTFGAGSRLTVL.

This chain joins TRBV7-9 and TRBJ1-2, with D possibly TRBD1 on 6 matching bases. CDR1 is SEHNR, CDR2 FQNEAQ, per germline (reference sequence). This CDR3 comprises 17 residues. V lost 5 bases and J 8 bases, leaving 27 bases between the germline ends. CDR3 nucleotides: TGTGCCAGCAGCGCAACAGGGCTTCCGGGGCCGGCTCGGGGCTACACCTTC. Protein product: CASSATGLPGPARGYTF.

The V gene is TRBV2, the J gene TRBJ1-2; D remains ambiguous. CDR1 is SNHLY and CDR2 is FYNNEI in the germline V gene. Trimming removed 6 bases from V and 6 bases from J, with 20 bases in between. This CDR3 is built from 15 residues. The CDR3 region is CASRLLDASVDGYTF. In nucleotides, the CDR3 is TGTGCCAGCAGACTTCTTGATGCCTCAGTGGATGGCTACACCTTC.

This sequence joins TRBV5-6 and TRBJ1-5; no clear D. Trimming left V 3 bases short and J 0 bases short, with 7 bases between. The CDR3 contains 14 residues. The V gene's germline CDR1 is SGHDT and CDR2 YYEEEE. The CDR3: CASSSSISNQPQHF. The CDR3 DNA follows: TGTGCCAGCAGCTCGTCGATTAGCAATCAGCCCCAGCATTTT.

J is TRBJ1-1 and V is TRBV7-2, with TRBD1 as a possible D gene (6 bases). Looked up from germline, CDR1 is SGHTA and CDR2 is FQGNSA. V shed 6 bases and J shed 10 bases, with 24 bases lying between them. The CDR3 is made up of 15 amino acids. The CDR3 region has the DNA TGTGCCAGCAGTCCCCCGGGGGGGGCGGGCGGAGGAGCTTTCTTT. This codes for CASSPPGGAGGGAFF.

The chain has TRBV28 and TRBJ1-4, with TRBD1 identical over 12 bases. V lost 6 bases to trimming and J lost 8 bases; unmatched junction nucleotides: 16. CDR1 is MDHEN, CDR2 SYDVKM, per germline. The CDR3 has 18 amino acids. DNA for the CDR3: TGTGCCAGCAGGCCGCGGGACAGGGGGCGCACGACTGGGGAAAAACTGTTTTTT. Translated, it gives CASRPRDRGRTTGEKLFF.

The V and J genes are TRBV27 and TRBJ1-1; D is unclear. Germline-derived CDR1 and CDR2 are MNHEY and SMNVEV (reference sequence). This CDR3 contains 14 residues. Trimming shortened V by 4 bases and J by 1 base, and 10 bases separated the two germline ends. The CDR3 region is CASSSRTANTEAFF. The CDR3 DNA reads TGTGCCAGCAGTTCCCGGACGGCGAACACTGAAGCTTTCTTT.

In its sample, this clone was seen a few times. The V gene is TRBV28, the J gene TRBJ2-1; D might be TRBD1 (5 bases). The germline V gene has CDR1 MDHEN and CDR2 SYDVKM. The CDR3 is made up of 17 amino acids. Trimming took off 6 bases at V and 8 bases at J, with 26 bases between the two ends. DNA of the CDR3: TGTGCCAGCAGCCTTACCGACAGATTGGGGAAGATGGATGAGCAGTTCTTC. Translating gives CASSLTDRLGKMDEQFF. Supplemented by reference TRBV28 and TRBJ2-1, the full variable domain reads DVKVTQSSRYLVKRTGEKVFLECVQDMDHENMFWYRQDPGLGLRLIYFSYDVKMKEKGDIPEGYSVSREKKERFSLILESASTNQTSMYLCASSLTDRLGKMDEQFFGPGTRLTVL.

This chain links TRBV5-6 with TRBJ1-4; possible D gene TRBD1, 6 bases. From germline, CDR1 is SGHDT and CDR2 YYEEEE. Trimming removed 2 bases at V and 2 bases at J, with 7 bases between. This CDR3 has 14 amino acids. CDR3 loop: CASSFRGTNEKLFF. CDR3 sequence (DNA): TGTGCCAGCAGCTTCAGGGGTACTAATGAAAAACTGTTTTTT.